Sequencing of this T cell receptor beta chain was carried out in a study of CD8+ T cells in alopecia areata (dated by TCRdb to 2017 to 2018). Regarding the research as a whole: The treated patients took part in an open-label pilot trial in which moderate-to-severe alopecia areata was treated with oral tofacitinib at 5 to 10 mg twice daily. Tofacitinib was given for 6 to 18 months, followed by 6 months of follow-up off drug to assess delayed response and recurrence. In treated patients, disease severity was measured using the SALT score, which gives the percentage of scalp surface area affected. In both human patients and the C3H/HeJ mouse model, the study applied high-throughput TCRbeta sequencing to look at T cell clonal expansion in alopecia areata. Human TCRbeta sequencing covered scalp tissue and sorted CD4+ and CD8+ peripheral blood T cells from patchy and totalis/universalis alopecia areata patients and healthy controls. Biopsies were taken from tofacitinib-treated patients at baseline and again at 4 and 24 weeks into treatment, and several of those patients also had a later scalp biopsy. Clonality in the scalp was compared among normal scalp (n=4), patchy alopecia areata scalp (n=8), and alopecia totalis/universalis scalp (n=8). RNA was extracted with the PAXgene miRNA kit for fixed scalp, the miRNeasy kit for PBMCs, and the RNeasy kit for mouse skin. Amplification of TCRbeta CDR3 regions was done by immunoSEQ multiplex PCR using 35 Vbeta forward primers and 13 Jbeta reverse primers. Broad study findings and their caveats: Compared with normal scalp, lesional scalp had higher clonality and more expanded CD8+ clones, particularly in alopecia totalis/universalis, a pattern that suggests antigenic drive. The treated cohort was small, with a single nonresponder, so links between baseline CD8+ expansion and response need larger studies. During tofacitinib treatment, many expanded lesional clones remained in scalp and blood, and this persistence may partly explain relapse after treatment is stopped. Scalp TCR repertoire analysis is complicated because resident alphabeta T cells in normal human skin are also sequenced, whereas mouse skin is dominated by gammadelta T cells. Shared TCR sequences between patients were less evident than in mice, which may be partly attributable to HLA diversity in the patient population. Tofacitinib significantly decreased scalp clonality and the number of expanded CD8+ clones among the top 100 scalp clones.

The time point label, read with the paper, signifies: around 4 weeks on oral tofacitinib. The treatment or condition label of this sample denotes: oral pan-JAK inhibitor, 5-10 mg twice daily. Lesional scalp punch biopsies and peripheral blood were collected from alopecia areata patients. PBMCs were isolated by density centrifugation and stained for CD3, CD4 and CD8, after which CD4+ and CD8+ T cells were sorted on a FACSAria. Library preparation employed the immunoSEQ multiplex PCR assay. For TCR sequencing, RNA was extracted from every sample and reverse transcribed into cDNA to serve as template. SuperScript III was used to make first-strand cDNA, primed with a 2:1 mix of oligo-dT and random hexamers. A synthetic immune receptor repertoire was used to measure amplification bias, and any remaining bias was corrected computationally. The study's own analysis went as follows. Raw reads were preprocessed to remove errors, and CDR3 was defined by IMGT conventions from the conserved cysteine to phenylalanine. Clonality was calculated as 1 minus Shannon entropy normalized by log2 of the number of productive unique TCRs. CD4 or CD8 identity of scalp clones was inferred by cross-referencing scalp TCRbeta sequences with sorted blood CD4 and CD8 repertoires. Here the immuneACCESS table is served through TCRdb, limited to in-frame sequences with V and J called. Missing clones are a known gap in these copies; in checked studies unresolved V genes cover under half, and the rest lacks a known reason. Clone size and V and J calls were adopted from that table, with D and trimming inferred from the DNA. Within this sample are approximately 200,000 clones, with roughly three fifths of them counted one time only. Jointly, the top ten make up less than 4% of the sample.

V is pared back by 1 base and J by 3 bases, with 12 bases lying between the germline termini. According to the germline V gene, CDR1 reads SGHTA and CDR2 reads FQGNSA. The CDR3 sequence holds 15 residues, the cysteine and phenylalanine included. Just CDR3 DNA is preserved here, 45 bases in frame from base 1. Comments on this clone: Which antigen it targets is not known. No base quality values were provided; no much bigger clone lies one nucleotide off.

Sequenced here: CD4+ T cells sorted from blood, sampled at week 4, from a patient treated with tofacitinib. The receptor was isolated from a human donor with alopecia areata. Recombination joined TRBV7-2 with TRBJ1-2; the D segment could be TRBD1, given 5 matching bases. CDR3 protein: CASSLVAGKDYGYTF. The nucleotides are TGTGCCAGCAGCTTAGTGGCAGGGAAGGACTATGGCTACACCTTC.